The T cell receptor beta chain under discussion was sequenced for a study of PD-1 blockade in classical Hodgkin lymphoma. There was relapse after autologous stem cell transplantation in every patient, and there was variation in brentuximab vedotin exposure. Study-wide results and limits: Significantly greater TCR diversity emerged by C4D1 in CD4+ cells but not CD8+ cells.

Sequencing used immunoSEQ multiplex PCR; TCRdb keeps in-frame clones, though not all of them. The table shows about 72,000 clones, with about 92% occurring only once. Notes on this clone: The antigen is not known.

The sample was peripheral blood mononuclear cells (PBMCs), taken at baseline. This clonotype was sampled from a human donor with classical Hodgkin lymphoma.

The CDR3 sequence: CASSQSMGQVYEQYF. In DNA form, the CDR3 reads TGTGCCAGCAGCCAATCAATGGGACAGGTCTACGAGCAGTACTTC. This chain uses TRBV7-3 with TRBJ2-7, with 8 positions matching TRBD1. Germline loops: CDR1 SGHTA, CDR2 FQGTGA. The CDR3 runs to 15 residues. Germline trimming cut 5 bases from V and 3 bases from J; bases unmatched to any gene: 9.